Listed below are T cell receptor beta chains from one sample, sequenced in a study of T cell changes during pregnancy in multiple sclerosis. Sequencing used immunoSEQ multiplex PCR; TCRdb keeps in-frame clones, though not all of them. The sample has 90,000 to 95,000 clones; about 94% are singletons. Sequences were derived from peripheral blood, sampled in the third trimester of pregnancy. These receptors were taken from a female donor with multiple sclerosis, enrolled in a pregnancy study. CDR3s include the opening cysteine and the closing phenylalanine or tryptophan. Fields, in order: V gene, J gene, D gene, clone size, CDR3 DNA, CDR3 protein. D genes are given only for firm matches. Clone size appears in some rows only: once, few, many, or a class for an expanded clone.

V: TRBV5-3; J: TRBJ2-7; D: NA; size: NA; DNA: TGTGCCAGAAGCTTGGTTTTTACCTACTCCTACGAGCAGTACTTC; CDR3: CARSLVFTYSYEQYF
V: TRBV5-4; J: TRBJ2-1; D: TRBD2; size: once; DNA: TGTGCCAGCAGCTTGTTAGAAGCGGGAGTTGACAATGAGCAGTTCTTC; CDR3: CASSLLEAGVDNEQFF
V: TRBV4-3; J: TRBJ2-7; D: NA; size: NA; DNA: TGCGCCAGCAGCCACACCGCCCTCGGGGACTCTAACTACGAGCAGTACTTC; CDR3: CASSHTALGDSNYEQYF
V: TRBV6-1; J: TRBJ1-2; D: TRBD1; size: NA; DNA: TGTGCCAGCAGTGTCTTAACAGGGGGGAGCTACACCTTC; CDR3: CASSVLTGGSYTF
V: TRBV10-3; J: TRBJ2-5; D: NA; size: once; DNA: TGTGCCATCAGTGATAGGGACTCGAGCAAAGAGACCCAGTACTTC; CDR3: CAISDRDSSKETQYF
V: TRBV25-1; J: TRBJ1-3; D: NA; size: NA; DNA: TGTGCCAGCAGTCCCCAGACGGGGGGAAACACCATATATTTT; CDR3: CASSPQTGGNTIYF
V: TRBV27; J: TRBJ1-5; D: TRBD1; size: NA; DNA: TGTGCCAGCAGTTGGACAGGGTATCAGCCCCAGCATTTT; CDR3: CASSWTGYQPQHF
V: TRBV5-4; J: TRBJ2-1; D: TRBD2; size: NA; DNA: TGTGCCAGCAGCTACGCGGGAGTTGGAGAGTTCTTC; CDR3: CASSYAGVGEFF
V: TRBV7-2; J: TRBJ1-2; D: NA; size: NA; DNA: TGTGCCAGCAGCTTAGTGGAGAGGTCTCGAGGCTACACCTTC; CDR3: CASSLVERSRGYTF
V: TRBV29-1; J: TRBJ2-7; D: NA; size: NA; DNA: TGCAGCGTTGAAGACAGGGGTCAAAACTACGAGCAGTACTTC; CDR3: CSVEDRGQNYEQYF
V: TRBV7-8; J: TRBJ2-3; D: TRBD2; size: NA; DNA: TGTGCCAGCGGCGGGCGGGAGGGTCTCACAGATACGCAGTATTTT; CDR3: CASGGREGLTDTQYF
V: TRBV5-6; J: TRBJ2-3; D: NA; size: NA; DNA: TGTGCCAGCAGCTCACCCGCCGGGACAGATACGCAGTATTTT; CDR3: CASSSPAGTDTQYF
V: TRBV2; J: TRBJ2-7; D: NA; size: NA; DNA: TGTGCCAGCAGTGAGGCGGAGGAGTACGAGCAGTACTTC; CDR3: CASSEAEEYEQYF
V: TRBV18; J: TRBJ2-2; D: TRBD1; size: NA; DNA: TGTGCCAGCTCACCGGACAGGGGGTTTTCCGGGGAGCTGTTTTTT; CDR3: CASSPDRGFSGELFF
V: TRBV19; J: TRBJ2-1; D: NA; size: NA; DNA: TGTGCCAGTAGTCTCCGTACTAGAAACGAGCAGTTCTTC; CDR3: CASSLRTRNEQFF
V: TRBV10-2; J: TRBJ1-1; D: NA; size: NA; DNA: TGCGCCAGCAGTGAGCCCTGGACGGAGGGTGCTGAAGCTTTCTTT; CDR3: CASSEPWTEGAEAFF
V: TRBV4-1; J: TRBJ1-1; D: NA; size: NA; DNA: TGCGCCAGCAGCCAAGACCCCGAAGGCAGGGTGGGGAACACTGAAGCTTTCTTT; CDR3: CASSQDPEGRVGNTEAFF
V: TRBV5-6; J: TRBJ2-7; D: NA; size: once; DNA: TGTGCCAGCAGCCTGGGACCGGGATCCTACGAGCAGTACTTC; CDR3: CASSLGPGSYEQYF
V: TRBV2; J: TRBJ2-1; D: NA; size: NA; DNA: TGTGCCATCCCAAGGGGGGGCCCCTACAATGAGCAGTTCTTC; CDR3: CAIPRGGPYNEQFF
V: TRBV6-1; J: TRBJ2-3; D: NA; size: NA; DNA: TGTGCCAGCGAAACTTCTCGTCGAAGCACAGATACGCAGTATTTT; CDR3: CASETSRRSTDTQYF
V: TRBV2; J: TRBJ2-5; D: NA; size: NA; DNA: TGTGCCAGCAGTGAGTCGGGGAGTGCCCAGTACTTC; CDR3: CASSESGSAQYF
V: TRBV28; J: TRBJ2-3; D: TRBD1; size: NA; DNA: TGTGCCAGCAGTACGGGACAGGGCGGTGCATTT; CDR3: CASSTGQGGAF
V: TRBV7-8; J: TRBJ2-1; D: NA; size: NA; DNA: TGTGCCAGCAGCTCGGGACAAGTCTCTTCTAGCTACAATGAGCAGTTCTTC; CDR3: CASSSGQVSSSYNEQFF
V: TRBV9; J: TRBJ2-2; D: NA; size: NA; DNA: TGTGCCAGCAGCGTAGGAGGGAACACCGGGGAGCTGTTTTTT; CDR3: CASSVGGNTGELFF
V: TRBV13; J: TRBJ2-7; D: TRBD2; size: NA; DNA: TGTGCCAGCAGCTTAGGGCCAGCGGGAGGGACCTACGAGCAGTACTTC; CDR3: CASSLGPAGGTYEQYF
V: TRBV28; J: TRBJ1-3; D: NA; size: NA; DNA: TGTGCCAGCAGAAGCCCTCGGGGGTTCTCTGGAAACACCATATATTTT; CDR3: CASRSPRGFSGNTIYF
V: TRBV7-9; J: TRBJ2-7; D: NA; size: NA; DNA: TGTGCCAGCAGCTTAGATTCTGCGGCCGAGCAGTACTTC; CDR3: CASSLDSAAEQYF
V: TRBV15; J: TRBJ2-7; D: TRBD2; size: NA; DNA: TGTGCCACCACTTCAACCTCAAATTCTCGGGGGGGCGAGCAGTACTTC; CDR3: CATTSTSNSRGGEQYF
V: TRBV4-1; J: TRBJ2-7; D: TRBD1; size: NA; DNA: TGCGCCAGCAGCGCACGACAGGGGTCCTACGAGCAGTACTTC; CDR3: CASSARQGSYEQYF
V: TRBV15; J: TRBJ1-1; D: NA; size: few; DNA: TGTGCCACCAGCAGAGATGAGGGAACTGAAGCTTTCTTT; CDR3: CATSRDEGTEAFF
V: TRBV7-7; J: TRBJ2-1; D: NA; size: NA; DNA: TGTGCTAGCAGCCTTTTACTCAATGAGCAGTTCTTC; CDR3: CASSLLLNEQFF
V: TRBV18; J: TRBJ2-7; D: TRBD2; size: NA; DNA: TGTGCCAGCTCACTACTAGCGGGCCCCACCTACTCCGAGCAGTACTTC; CDR3: CASSLLAGPTYSEQYF
V: TRBV18; J: TRBJ1-2; D: TRBD1; size: NA; DNA: TGTGCCAGCTCACCTGGGACAGACAAAAACTATGGCTACACCTTC; CDR3: CASSPGTDKNYGYTF
V: TRBV28; J: TRBJ2-1; D: TRBD2; size: NA; DNA: TGTGCCAGCAGTTTTAAGACTAGCGCTAGCTCCTACAATGAGCAGTTCTTC; CDR3: CASSFKTSASSYNEQFF
V: TRBV5-6; J: TRBJ2-1; D: TRBD1; size: NA; DNA: TGTGCCAGCAGCTTGGCTGGACAGGGCAATGAGCAGTTCTTC; CDR3: CASSLAGQGNEQFF
V: TRBV19; J: TRBJ1-5; D: NA; size: NA; DNA: TGTGCCAGTAGTATAGAGCCAGGTTCCCCTCGTCAGCCCCAGCATTTT; CDR3: CASSIEPGSPRQPQHF
V: TRBV2; J: TRBJ2-3; D: TRBD2; size: NA; DNA: TGTGCCAGCAGTGCCAGCGGGAGTACAGATACGCAGTATTTT; CDR3: CASSASGSTDTQYF
V: TRBV19; J: TRBJ1-1; D: NA; size: NA; DNA: TGTGCCAGTAGTATCTGGGGCTCGAACACTGAAGCTTTCTTT; CDR3: CASSIWGSNTEAFF
V: TRBV19; J: TRBJ2-3; D: TRBD2; size: NA; DNA: TGTGCCATCCTCGGGAGGATTGATCGGGATACGCAGTATTTT; CDR3: CAILGRIDRDTQYF
V: TRBV2; J: TRBJ2-1; D: TRBD2; size: NA; DNA: TGTGCCAGCAGTGACGGGACTAGCGGGAGGGCCCATGAGCAGTTCTTC; CDR3: CASSDGTSGRAHEQFF
V: TRBV2; J: TRBJ2-3; D: TRBD2; size: NA; DNA: TGTGCCAGCATCACCGGGACTAGCGGGATTACAGATACGCAGTATTTT; CDR3: CASITGTSGITDTQYF
V: TRBV10-1; J: TRBJ2-3; D: TRBD1; size: NA; DNA: TGCGCCAGCACCCCCGGGACAGGGTATTCCACTGGCGGGACCCCACCCACAGATACGCAGTATTTT; CDR3: CASTPGTGYSTGGTPPTDTQYF
V: TRBV2; J: TRBJ1-5; D: TRBD1; size: NA; DNA: TGTGCCAGCAGCGGGACAGGCGATTCCAATCAGCCCCAGCATTTT; CDR3: CASSGTGDSNQPQHF
V: TRBV4-1; J: TRBJ1-1; D: NA; size: NA; DNA: TGCGCCAGCAGCCCCCGGGGGGTAGGTCAGCAAAGAGCTTTCTTT; CDR3: CASSPRGVGQQRAFF
V: TRBV6-5; J: TRBJ1-2; D: NA; size: NA; DNA: TGTGCCAGCAGACAGGTGGGGGGGTATGGCTACACCTTC; CDR3: CASRQVGGYGYTF
V: TRBV2; J: TRBJ2-3; D: TRBD2; size: NA; DNA: TGTGCCAGCAGCCCTAATAGCGGGAGGGCCAGAGATACGCAGTATTTT; CDR3: CASSPNSGRARDTQYF
V: TRBV28; J: TRBJ1-5; D: TRBD1; size: NA; DNA: TGTGCCAGCATGTGGGACAGGGGGCTTCAGCCCCAGCATTTT; CDR3: CASMWDRGLQPQHF
V: TRBV6-1; J: TRBJ2-5; D: NA; size: NA; DNA: TGTGCCAGCAGTGTCAGACTGGAGACCCAGTACTTC; CDR3: CASSVRLETQYF
V: TRBV2; J: TRBJ2-5; D: TRBD2; size: NA; DNA: TGTGCCAGCAGGGCGGGAGGGCCGGGGGAGACCCAGTACTTC; CDR3: CASRAGGPGETQYF
V: TRBV5-1; J: TRBJ2-1; D: TRBD2; size: NA; DNA: TGCGCCAGCAGCCGGACTAGCGGATACAATGAGCAGTTCTTC; CDR3: CASSRTSGYNEQFF